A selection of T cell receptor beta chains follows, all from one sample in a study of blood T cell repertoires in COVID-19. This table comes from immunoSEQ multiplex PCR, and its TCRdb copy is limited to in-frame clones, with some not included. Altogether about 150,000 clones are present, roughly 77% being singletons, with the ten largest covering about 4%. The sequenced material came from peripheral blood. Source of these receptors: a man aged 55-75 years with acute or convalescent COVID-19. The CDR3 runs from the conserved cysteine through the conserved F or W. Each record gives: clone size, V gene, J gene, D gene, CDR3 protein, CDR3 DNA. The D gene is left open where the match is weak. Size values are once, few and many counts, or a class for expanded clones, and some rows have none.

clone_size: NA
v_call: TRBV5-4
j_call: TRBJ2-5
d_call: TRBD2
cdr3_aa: CASSPGLALETQYF
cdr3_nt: TGTGCCAGCAGCCCGGGACTAGCGTTGGAGACCCAGTACTTC

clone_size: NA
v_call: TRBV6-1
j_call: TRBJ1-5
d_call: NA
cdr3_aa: CASSEWEGLGNQPQHF
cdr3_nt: TGTGCCAGCAGTGAATGGGAGGGATTAGGCAATCAGCCCCAGCATTTT

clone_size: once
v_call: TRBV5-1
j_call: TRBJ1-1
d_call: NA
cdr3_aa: CASSDQGSGTEAFF
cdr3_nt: TGCGCCAGCAGCGATCAGGGGAGCGGCACTGAAGCTTTCTTT

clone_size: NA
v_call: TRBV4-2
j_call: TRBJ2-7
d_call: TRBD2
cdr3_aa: CASSPRLAGGTYEQYF
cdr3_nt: TGTGCCAGCAGCCCCCGACTAGCGGGAGGCACCTACGAGCAGTACTTC

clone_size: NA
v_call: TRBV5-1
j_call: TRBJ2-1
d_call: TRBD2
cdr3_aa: CASSPTTSGGLSSQFF
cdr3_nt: TGCGCCAGCAGCCCTACGACTAGCGGGGGACTCAGCTCACAGTTCTTC

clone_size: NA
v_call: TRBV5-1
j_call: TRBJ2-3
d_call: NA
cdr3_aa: CASSVVLSGGTDTQYF
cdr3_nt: TGCGCCAGCAGCGTCGTCTTGTCGGGGGGCACAGATACGCAGTATTTT

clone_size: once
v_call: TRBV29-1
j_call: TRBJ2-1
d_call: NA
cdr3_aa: CSVELALAQNEQFF
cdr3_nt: TGCAGCGTTGAATTAGCGTTAGCCCAGAATGAGCAGTTCTTC

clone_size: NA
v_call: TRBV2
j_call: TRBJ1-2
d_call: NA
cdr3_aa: CASSEALWGEGYTF
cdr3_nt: TGTGCCAGCAGTGAAGCGTTGTGGGGAGAAGGCTACACCTTC

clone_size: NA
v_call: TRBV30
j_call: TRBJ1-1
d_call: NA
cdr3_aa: CAGRGSSTEAFF
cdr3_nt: TGTGCCGGACGGGGGAGTAGCACTGAAGCTTTCTTT

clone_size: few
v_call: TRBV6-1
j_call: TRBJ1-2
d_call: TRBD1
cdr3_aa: CASSDPGQGDGYTF
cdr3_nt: TGTGCCAGCAGTGACCCGGGACAGGGGGATGGCTACACCTTC

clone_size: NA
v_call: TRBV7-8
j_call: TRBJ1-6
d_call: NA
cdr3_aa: CASSFETQGSPLHF
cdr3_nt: TGTGCCAGCAGCTTCGAAACCCAGGGTTCACCCCTCCACTTT

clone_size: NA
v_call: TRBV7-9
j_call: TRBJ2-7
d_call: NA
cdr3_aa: CASSFLSYEQYF
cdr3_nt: TGTGCCAGCAGCTTTCTCTCCTACGAGCAGTACTTC

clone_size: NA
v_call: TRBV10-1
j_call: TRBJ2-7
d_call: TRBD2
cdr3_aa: CASSERLAGGEQYF
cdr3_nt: TGCGCCAGCAGTGAAAGGTTAGCGGGAGGCGAGCAGTACTTC

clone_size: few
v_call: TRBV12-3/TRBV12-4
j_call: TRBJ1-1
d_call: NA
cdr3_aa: CASRQQAYEAFF
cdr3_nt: TGTGCCAGCAGGCAACAAGCGTATGAAGCTTTCTTT

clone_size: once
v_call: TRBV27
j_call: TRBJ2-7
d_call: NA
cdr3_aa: CASRLQGQGYEQYF
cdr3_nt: TGTGCCAGCAGACTCCAGGGACAAGGCTACGAGCAGTACTTC

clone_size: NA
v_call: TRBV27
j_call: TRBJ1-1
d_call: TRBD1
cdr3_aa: CASSLNQGVNTEAFF
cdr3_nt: TGTGCCAGCAGTTTAAACCAGGGGGTGAACACTGAAGCTTTCTTT

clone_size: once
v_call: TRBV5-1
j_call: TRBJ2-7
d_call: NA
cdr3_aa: CASSLTAGPSYEQYF
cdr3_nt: TGCGCCAGCAGCTTGACGGCAGGGCCCTCCTACGAGCAGTACTTC

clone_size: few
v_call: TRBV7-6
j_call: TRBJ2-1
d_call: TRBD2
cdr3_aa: CASSLRTSGSLNEQFF
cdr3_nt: TGTGCCAGCAGCTTAAGGACTAGCGGGAGTTTAAATGAGCAGTTCTTC

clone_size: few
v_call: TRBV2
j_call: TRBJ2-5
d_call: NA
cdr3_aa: CASSFSYF
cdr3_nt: TGTGCCTCCTCGTTCTCCTACTTC

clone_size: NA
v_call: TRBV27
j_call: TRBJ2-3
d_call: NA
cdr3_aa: CASSSLGQPDVLHDTQYF
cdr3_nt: TGTGCCAGCAGTTCCCTCGGACAGCCTGACGTCCTCCACGATACGCAGTATTTT

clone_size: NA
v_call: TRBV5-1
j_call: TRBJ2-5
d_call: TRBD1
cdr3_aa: CASSDGTGETQYF
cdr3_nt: TGCGCCAGCAGCGACGGGACAGGCGAGACCCAGTACTTC

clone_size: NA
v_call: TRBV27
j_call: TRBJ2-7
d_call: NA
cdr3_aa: CASSFGGARSYEQYF
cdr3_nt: TGTGCCAGCAGTTTCGGAGGGGCCAGGTCCTACGAGCAGTACTTC

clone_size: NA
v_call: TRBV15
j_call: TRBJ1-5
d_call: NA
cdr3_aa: CATSRRGGGTQPQHF
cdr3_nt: TGTGCCACCAGCAGGCGGGGAGGGGGGACTCAGCCCCAGCATTTT

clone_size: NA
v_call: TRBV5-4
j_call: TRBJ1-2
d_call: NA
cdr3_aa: CASSSGVDYGYTF
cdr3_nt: TGTGCCAGCAGTTCAGGGGTCGACTATGGCTACACCTTC

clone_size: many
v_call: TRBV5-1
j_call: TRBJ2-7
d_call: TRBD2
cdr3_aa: CASSPQGTSGAYEQYF
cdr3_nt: TGCGCCAGCAGCCCACAGGGGACTAGCGGAGCCTACGAGCAGTACTTC

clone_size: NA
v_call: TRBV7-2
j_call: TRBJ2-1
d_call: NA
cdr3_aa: CASRGGGTNYNEQFF
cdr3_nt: TGTGCCAGCCGAGGAGGCGGGACGAACTACAATGAGCAGTTCTTC

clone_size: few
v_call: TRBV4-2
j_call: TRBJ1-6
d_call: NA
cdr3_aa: CASSQEGPYNSPLHF
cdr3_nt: TGTGCCAGCAGCCAGGAGGGTCCGTATAATTCACCCCTCCACTTT

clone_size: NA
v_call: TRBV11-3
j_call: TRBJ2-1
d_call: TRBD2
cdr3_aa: CASSLRLAAYNEQFF
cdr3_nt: TGTGCCAGCAGCTTACGGCTAGCGGCCTACAATGAGCAGTTCTTC

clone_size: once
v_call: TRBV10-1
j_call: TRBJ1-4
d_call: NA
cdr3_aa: CASSEKRVGEKLFF
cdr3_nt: TGCGCCAGCAGTGAGAAGAGGGTCGGCGAAAAACTGTTTTTT

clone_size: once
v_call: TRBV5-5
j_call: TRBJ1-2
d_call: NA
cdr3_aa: CASSQQGPNYGYTF
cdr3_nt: TGTGCCAGCAGTCAACAGGGTCCTAACTATGGCTACACCTTC

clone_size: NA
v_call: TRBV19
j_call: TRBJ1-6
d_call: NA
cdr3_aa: CASSTTANSPLHF
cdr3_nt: TGTGCCAGTAGTACGACAGCAAATTCACCCCTCCACTTT

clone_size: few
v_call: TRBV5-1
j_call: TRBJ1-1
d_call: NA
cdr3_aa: CASSSQGPGSTEAFF
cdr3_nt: TGCGCCAGCAGCTCACAGGGTCCTGGGAGCACTGAAGCTTTCTTT

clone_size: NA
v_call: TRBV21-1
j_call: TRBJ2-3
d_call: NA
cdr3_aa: CASSNLRLAAGWWTDTQYF
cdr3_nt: TGTGCCAGCAGCAACCTTCGACTAGCGGCCGGGTGGTGGACAGATACGCAGTATTTT

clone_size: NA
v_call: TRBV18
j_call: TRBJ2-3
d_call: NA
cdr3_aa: CASSPSGILEDTQYF
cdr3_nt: TGTGCCAGCTCACCCTCGGGGATCCTCGAGGATACGCAGTATTTT

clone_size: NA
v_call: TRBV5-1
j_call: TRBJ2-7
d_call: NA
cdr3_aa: CASSLTGLTYEQYF
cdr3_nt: TGCGCCAGCAGCTTAACAGGCCTTACCTACGAGCAGTACTTC

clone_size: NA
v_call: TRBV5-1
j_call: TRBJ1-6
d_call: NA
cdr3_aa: CASSLEQDNSPLHF
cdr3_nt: TGCGCCAGCAGCTTGGAACAGGATAATTCACCCCTCCACTTT

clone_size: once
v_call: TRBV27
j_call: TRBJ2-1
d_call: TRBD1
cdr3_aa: CASSLAGGFYNEQFF
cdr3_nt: TGTGCCAGCAGTTTAGCAGGGGGCTTTTACAATGAGCAGTTCTTC

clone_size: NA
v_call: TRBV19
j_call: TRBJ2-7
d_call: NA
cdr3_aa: CASSKSPGEQYF
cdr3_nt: TGTGCCAGTAGTAAATCTCCCGGCGAGCAGTACTTC

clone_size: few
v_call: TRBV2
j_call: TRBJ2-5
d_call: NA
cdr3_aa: CASSPVPSGTQYF
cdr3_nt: TGTGCCAGCAGCCCTGTCCCGAGCGGGACCCAGTACTTC

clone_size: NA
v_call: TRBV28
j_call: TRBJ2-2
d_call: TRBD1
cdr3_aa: CASSSAGGNDGELFF
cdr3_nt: TGTGCCAGCAGTTCGGCAGGGGGTAACGACGGGGAGCTGTTTTTT

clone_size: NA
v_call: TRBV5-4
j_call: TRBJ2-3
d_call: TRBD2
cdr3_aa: CASSLGTAISGKTQYF
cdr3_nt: TGTGCCAGCAGCTTGGGTACAGCCATTAGCGGGAAGACGCAGTATTTT

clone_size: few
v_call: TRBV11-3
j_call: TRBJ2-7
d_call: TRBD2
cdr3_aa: CASSLGTSGSEQYF
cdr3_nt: TGTGCCAGCAGCTTAGGGACTAGCGGGAGCGAGCAGTACTTC

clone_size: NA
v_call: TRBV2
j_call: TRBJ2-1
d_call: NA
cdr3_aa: CASSGVGRDSLYNEQFF
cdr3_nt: TGTGCCAGCAGTGGGGTAGGCAGGGACTCTCTGTACAATGAGCAGTTCTTC

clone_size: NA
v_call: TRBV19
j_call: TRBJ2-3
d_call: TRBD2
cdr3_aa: CASSRSGRANTQYF
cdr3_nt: TGTGCCAGTAGTCGGAGCGGGAGGGCAAATACGCAGTATTTT

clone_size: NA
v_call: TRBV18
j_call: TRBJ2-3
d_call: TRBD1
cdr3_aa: CASSPPGGGRDTQYF
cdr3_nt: TGTGCCAGCTCACCTCCAGGGGGCGGAAGGGATACGCAGTATTTT

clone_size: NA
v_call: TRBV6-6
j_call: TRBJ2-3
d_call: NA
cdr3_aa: CASSGTGSPTDTQYF
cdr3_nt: TGTGCCAGCAGCGGGACTGGGAGCCCCACAGATACGCAGTATTTT

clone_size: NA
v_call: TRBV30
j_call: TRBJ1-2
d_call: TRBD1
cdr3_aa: CAWSRQGAGYGYTF
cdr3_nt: TGTGCCTGGAGTAGGCAGGGGGCGGGCTATGGCTACACCTTC

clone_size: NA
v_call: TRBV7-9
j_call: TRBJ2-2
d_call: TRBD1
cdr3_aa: CASSFRGGATGELFF
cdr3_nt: TGTGCCAGCAGCTTTAGAGGGGGCGCGACCGGGGAGCTGTTTTTT

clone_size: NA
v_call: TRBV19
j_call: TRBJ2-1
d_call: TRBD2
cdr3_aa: CASSLELAGGYNEQFF
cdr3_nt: TGTGCCAGTAGTCTCGAACTAGCGGGAGGGTACAATGAGCAGTTCTTC

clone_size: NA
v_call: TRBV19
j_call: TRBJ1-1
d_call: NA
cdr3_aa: CASSTTANTEAFF
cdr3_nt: TGTGCCAGTAGTACGACAGCGAACACTGAAGCTTTCTTT

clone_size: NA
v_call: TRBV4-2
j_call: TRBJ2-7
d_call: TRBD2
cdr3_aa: CASSQDSRTSGSNEQYF
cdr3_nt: TGTGCCAGCAGCCAAGATTCAAGGACTAGCGGTTCCAACGAGCAGTACTTC

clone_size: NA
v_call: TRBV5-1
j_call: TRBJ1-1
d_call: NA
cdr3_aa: CASSLGRGLASPNTEAFF
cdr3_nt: TGCGCCAGCAGCTTGGGCAGGGGATTGGCCTCGCCGAACACTGAAGCTTTCTTT

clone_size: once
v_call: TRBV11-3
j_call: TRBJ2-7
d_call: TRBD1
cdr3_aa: CASSSWDRAHEQYF
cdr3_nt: TGTGCCAGCAGCTCCTGGGACAGGGCCCACGAGCAGTACTTC

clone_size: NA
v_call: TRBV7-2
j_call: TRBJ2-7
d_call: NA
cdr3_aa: CASSLANGYEQYF
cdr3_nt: TGTGCCAGCAGCTTAGCCAACGGCTACGAGCAGTACTTC

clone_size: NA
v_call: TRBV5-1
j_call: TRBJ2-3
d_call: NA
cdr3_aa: CASSAEITDTQYF
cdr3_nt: TGCGCCAGCAGCGCCGAGATCACAGATACGCAGTATTTT

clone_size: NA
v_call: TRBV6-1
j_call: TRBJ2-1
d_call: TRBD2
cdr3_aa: CASSEELWGRAAGEQFF
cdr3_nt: TGTGCCAGCAGTGAAGAACTGTGGGGGAGGGCCGCAGGTGAGCAGTTCTTC

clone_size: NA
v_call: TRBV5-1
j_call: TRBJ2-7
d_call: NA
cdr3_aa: CASSLGIAYEQYF
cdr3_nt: TGCGCCAGCAGCTTGGGTATAGCTTACGAGCAGTACTTC

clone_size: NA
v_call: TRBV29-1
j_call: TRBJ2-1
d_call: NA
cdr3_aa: CSVEGSESPRFF
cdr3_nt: TGCAGCGTTGAAGGCTCGGAGTCCCCCCGGTTCTTC

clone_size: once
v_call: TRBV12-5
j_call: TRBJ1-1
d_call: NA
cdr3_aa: CASGHTGPEAFF
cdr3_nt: TGTGCTAGTGGTCACACAGGGCCTGAAGCTTTCTTT

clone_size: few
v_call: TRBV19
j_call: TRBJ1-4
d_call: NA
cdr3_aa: CASSLGARGEKLFF
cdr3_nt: TGTGCCAGTAGTCTCGGGGCCAGGGGTGAAAAACTGTTTTTT